This entry is about one TCR beta chain. The germline V gene encodes CDR1 MRHNA and CDR2 SNTAGT. This CDR3 is built from 19 residues. Trimming at V came to 6 bases and at J to 0 bases, leaving 16 bases not matched to a gene. This specimen belongs to a study of OX40 agonist ivuxolimab in advanced cancers. Some clones are missing from TCRdb's copy, which holds only in-frame ones; the method was immunoSEQ multiplex PCR. The repertoire holds about 150,000 clones, 85% to 95% seen once, with 0.3% to 0.35% in the top ten. The chain carries TRBV6-4 and TRBJ1-1; TRBD1 matches at 10 bases. This TCR was sampled from an adult with an advanced solid tumor such as melanoma, head and neck, liver or kidney cancer. The material was CD4+ or CD8+ T cells sorted from blood, obtained in a trial of the OX40 agonist ivuxolimab. CDR3 DNA: TGTGCCAGCAGCCCCCCCGGGACAGGGGACCCCACTATGAACACTGAAGCTTTCTTT. Translation: CASSPPGTGDPTMNTEAFF.